This section outlines one T cell receptor (beta chain) sequence together with its context. The antigen remains unidentified. Here immunoSEQ multiplex PCR was the method, and the copy in TCRdb shows in-frame clones only, minus some. This table holds 80,000 to 95,000 clones, roughly 94% found once. This record belongs to a study of siplizumab effects on memory and regulatory T cells. Broader study findings: A naive or memory phenotype could not be assigned to roughly 80-95% of the proliferating CD4+ or CD8+ clones. It was never confirmed that proliferating Tregs from siplizumab cultures were suppressive. A minor fraction of alloreactive clones, and no more, mapped to unstimulated subsets. A major contribution to the alloresponse seemed to be made by naive T cells, which seemed more diverse than memory cells.

This CDR3 spans 15 amino acids. Trimming removed 5 bases at V and 1 base at J, with 13 bases between. Germline V gene data show CDR1 as MNHEY and CDR2 as SVGAGI. J is TRBJ2-3 and V is TRBV6-5; tentatively, D is TRBD1 (5 bases). The clonotype comes from a human donor in good health. Input material: CD8+ T cells sorted from blood. The CDR3 nucleotides read TGTGCCAGCAGTCGAAGGGGCGCCGGCACAGATACGCAGTATTTT. This encodes CASSRRGAGTDTQYF.